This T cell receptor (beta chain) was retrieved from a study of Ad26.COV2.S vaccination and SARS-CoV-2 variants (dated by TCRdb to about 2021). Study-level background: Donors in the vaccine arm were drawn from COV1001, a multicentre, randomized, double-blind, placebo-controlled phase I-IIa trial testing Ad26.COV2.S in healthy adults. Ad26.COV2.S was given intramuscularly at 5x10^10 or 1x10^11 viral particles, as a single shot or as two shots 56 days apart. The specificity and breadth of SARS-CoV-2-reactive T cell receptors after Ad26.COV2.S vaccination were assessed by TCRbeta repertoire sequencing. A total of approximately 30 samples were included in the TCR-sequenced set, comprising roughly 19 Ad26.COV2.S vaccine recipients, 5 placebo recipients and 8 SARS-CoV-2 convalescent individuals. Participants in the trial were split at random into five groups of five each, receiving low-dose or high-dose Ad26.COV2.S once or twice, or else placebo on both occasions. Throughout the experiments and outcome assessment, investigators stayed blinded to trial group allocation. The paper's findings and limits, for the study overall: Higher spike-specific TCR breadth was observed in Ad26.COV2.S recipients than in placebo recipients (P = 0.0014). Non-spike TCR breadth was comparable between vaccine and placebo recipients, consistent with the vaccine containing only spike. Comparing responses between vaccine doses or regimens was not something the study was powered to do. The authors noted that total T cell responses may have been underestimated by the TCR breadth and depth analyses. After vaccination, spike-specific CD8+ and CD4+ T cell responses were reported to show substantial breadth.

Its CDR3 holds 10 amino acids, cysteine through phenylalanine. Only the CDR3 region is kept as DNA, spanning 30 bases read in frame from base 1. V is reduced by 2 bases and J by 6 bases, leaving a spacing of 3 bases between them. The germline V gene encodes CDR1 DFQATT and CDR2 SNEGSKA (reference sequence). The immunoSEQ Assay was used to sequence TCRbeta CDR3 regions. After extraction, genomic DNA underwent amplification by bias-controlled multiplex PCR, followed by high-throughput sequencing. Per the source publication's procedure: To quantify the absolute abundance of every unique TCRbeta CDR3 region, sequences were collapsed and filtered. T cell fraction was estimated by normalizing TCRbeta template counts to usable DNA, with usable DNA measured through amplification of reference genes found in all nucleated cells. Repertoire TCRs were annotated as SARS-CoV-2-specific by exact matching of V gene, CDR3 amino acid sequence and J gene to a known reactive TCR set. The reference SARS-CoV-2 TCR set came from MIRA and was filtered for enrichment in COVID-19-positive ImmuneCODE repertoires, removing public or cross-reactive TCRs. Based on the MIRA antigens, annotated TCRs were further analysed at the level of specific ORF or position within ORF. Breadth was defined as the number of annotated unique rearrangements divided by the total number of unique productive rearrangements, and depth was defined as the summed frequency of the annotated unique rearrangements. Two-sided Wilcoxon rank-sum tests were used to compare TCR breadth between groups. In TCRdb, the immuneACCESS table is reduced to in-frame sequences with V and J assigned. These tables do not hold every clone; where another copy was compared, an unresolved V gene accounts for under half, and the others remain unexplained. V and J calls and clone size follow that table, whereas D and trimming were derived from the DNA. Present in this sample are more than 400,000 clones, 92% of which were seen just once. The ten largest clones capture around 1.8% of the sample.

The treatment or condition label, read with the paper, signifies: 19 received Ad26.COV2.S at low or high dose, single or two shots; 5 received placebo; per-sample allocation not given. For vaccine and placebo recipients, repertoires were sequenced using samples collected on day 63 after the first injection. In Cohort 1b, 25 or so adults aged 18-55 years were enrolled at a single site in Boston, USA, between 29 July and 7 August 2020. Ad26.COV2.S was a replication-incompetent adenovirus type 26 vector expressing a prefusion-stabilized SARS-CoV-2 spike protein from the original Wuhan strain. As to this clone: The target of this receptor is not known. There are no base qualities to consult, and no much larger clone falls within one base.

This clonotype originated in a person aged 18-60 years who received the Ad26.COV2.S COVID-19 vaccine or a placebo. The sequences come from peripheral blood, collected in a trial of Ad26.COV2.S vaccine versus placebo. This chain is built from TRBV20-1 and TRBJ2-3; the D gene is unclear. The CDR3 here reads CSARPDTQYF. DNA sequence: TGCAGTGCTAGACCCGATACGCAGTATTTT.